One T cell receptor beta chain is described in this entry. What it binds is not known. Germline CDR1 and CDR2: SEHNR and FQNEAQ (reference sequence). The CDR3 spans 16 residues. V lost 6 bases and J 1 base, leaving 15 bases between the germline ends. This entry is derived from a study of T cell repertoires in cytomegalovirus infection. TCRdb ran MiXCR on the reads and lists one entry per CDR3 protein. The sample consists of about 830,000 distinct CDR3 sequences, approximately 29% of them appearing once. Study-wide results and caveats: HLA-C-restricted TCR beta clonotypes specific for CMV led the ex vivo response.

The TCR sequence derives from a human donor in good health (CMV status not recorded). Some clones in this sample may be carry-over from other donors' samples. The rearrangement uses TRBV7-9 and TRBJ2-2; maybe TRBD2 (6 bases). The material was cultured CD8+ T cells from PBMCs, obtained from culture after CMV antigen stimulation. In DNA, the CDR3 is TGTGCCAGCAGTGGAGGGGTAGGAAAGAACACCGGGGAGCTGTTTTTT. The encoded protein is CASSGGVGKNTGELFF.